Below, one T cell receptor beta chain is given with its context. Antigen specificity is unknown. This record belongs to a study of shared clonotypes between healthy human individuals. The method was immunoSEQ multiplex PCR; TCRdb's version includes in-frame clones alone and lacks a portion of them. The sample includes about 2.5 million clones, around 90% of them seen just once. Germline values: CDR1 MNHEY, CDR2 SMNVEV (reference sequence). The CDR3 contains 16 residues. The germline V and J ends were trimmed by 6 bases and 0 bases, with 15 bases remaining between them. Study-wide results and limits: The authors expected sequencing depth to affect clonotype sharing among donors. Rarefaction demonstrated incomplete sorted-subset sequencing despite large depth.

The study drew all its donors from Caucasian adults living in Nashville, Tennessee. Into CD45RA+ naive and CD45RA-negative memory subsets, the CD4+ cells were split. This TCR derives from a man aged 18 to 30 in good health. Some clones in this sample may be carry-over from other donors' samples. The V and J genes are TRBV27 and TRBJ2-1, with no clear D. Sequenced: naive CD4+ T cells from PBMCs. Noted subset: CD45RA+ positively selected. The CDR3 here is CASSWLVGSSYNEQFF. CDR3 bases: TGTGCCAGCAGCTGGCTAGTCGGTAGCTCCTACAATGAGCAGTTCTTC.